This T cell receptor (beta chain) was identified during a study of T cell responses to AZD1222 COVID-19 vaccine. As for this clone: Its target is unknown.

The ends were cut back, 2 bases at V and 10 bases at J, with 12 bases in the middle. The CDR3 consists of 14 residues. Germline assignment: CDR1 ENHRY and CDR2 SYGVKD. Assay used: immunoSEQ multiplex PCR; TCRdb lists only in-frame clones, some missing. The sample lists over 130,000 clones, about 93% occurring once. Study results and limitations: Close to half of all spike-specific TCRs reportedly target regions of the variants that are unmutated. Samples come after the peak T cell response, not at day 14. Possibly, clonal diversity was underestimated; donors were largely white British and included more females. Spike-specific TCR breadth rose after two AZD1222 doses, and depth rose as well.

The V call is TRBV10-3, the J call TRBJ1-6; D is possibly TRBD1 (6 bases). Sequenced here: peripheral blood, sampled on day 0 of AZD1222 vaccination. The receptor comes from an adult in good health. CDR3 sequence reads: CAISENREKSPLHF. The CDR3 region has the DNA TGTGCCATCAGTGAGAACAGGGAGAAATCACCCCTCCACTTT.